The 23 T cell receptor beta chains given below trace back to one sample, sequenced in a study of T cells in Graves' hyperthyroidism and ophthalmopathy. Amplified regions were TCR beta CDR3 sequences from RNA transcripts. RT-PCR in the first round (using the HTBI primer set) targeted the TCR CDR3. TCRdb fed the multiplex PCR reads into MiXCR, producing one record per CDR3 protein. The sample consists of over 650,000 distinct CDR3 sequences, 45% of them appearing once. The sequenced sample consisted of peripheral blood or thyroid tissue (not recorded which). These receptors came from an adult man with Graves' disease, either hyperthyroidism or ophthalmopathy (not recorded which).

The chain couples TRBV20-1 to TRBJ2-7; 11 bases are shared with TRBD2. The CDR3 loop spans 15 amino acids. Per the germline V gene, CDR1 is DFQATT and CDR2 is SNEGSKA (reference sequence). J gave up 5 bases and V 0 bases, and 6 bases lay outside the gene matches. Here the CDR3 DNA reads TGCAGTGCTAGAGATCTCGTAGCGGGAGGGCACGAGCAGTACTTC. Translating it yields CSARDLVAGGHEQYF.

The genes are TRBV7-9 and TRBJ1-4, with D possibly being TRBD1 (5 bases). Trimming shortened V by 1 base and J by 7 bases, and 10 bases separated the two germline ends. The CDR3 totals 14 residues. Germline CDR1 is SEHNR and CDR2 is FQNEAQ (reference sequence). DNA of the CDR3: TGTGCCAGCAGCTTAGGCCCAGGGACTGAAAAACTGTTTTTT. Its protein is CASSLGPGTEKLFF.

Comment on this clonotype: A single base separates this from a much larger clone, so it may be a read error. The chain couples TRBV7-8 to TRBJ2-7; 7 bases are a match to TRBD2. The junction had 12 bases not matched to a gene; V was cut back by 11 bases and J by 2 bases. This CDR3 has 14 amino acids. From germline, CDR1 is SGHVS and CDR2 FQNEAQ. The CDR3 reads CAGTSKGLAYEQYF. Here the CDR3 DNA reads TGTGCCGGCACCTCGAAAGGACTAGCCTACGAGCAGTACTTC.

This clonotype was seen ten or more times. The chain employs TRBV15 and TRBJ2-5; D gene ambiguous. Germline assignment: CDR1 LNHNV and CDR2 YYDKDF (reference sequence). Trimming took 2 bases from V and 4 from J, leaving 17 bases between them. The CDR3 is made up of 16 amino acids. CDR3 in amino acids: CATSRSLGNRVETQYF. The CDR3 DNA reads as TGTGCCACCAGCAGATCCCTTGGGAACAGAGTAGAGACCCAGTACTTC.

The chain couples TRBV24-1 to TRBJ2-5; D is undetermined. Germline-derived CDR1 and CDR2 are KGHDR and SFDVKD. The CDR3 has 17 residues. V shed 4 bases and J shed 2 bases, with 19 bases lying between them. CDR3 DNA: TGTGCCACCAGTGAAACTTCGGCAGGCTATGGGCAAGAGACCCAGTACTTC. Protein: CATSETSAGYGQETQYF.

This chain connects TRBV12-3 or TRBV12-4 to TRBJ1-1, with a weak D call TRBD1 (5 bases). V lost 6 bases and J lost 4, with 18 bases in between. CDR3 length: 15 residues. CDR3 in amino acids: CASSFLMGQGTEAFF. The CDR3 DNA is TGTGCCAGCAGCTTTCTTATGGGTCAGGGCACTGAAGCTTTCTTT.

In this sample, this clonotype turned up a few times. The chain carries TRBV6-5 and TRBJ1-2; a possible D gene is TRBD1 (6 bases). Germline V gene data show CDR1 as MNHEY and CDR2 as SVGAGI. The CDR3 is 16 residues long. The V gene lost 4 bases and the J gene lost 6 bases, with 21 bases spanning the gap. The CDR3 DNA reads as TGTGCCAGCAGTTCACGTCTAGGACAACGACAGGATGGCTACACCTTC. Residues: CASSSRLGQRQDGYTF.

The sample holds many counts of this clonotype. This CDR3 is CAISESSAATGELFF. In DNA form, the CDR3 reads TGTGCCATCAGTGAGTCGAGCGCTGCCACCGGGGAGCTGTTTTTT. V gene TRBV10-3 combines with J gene TRBJ2-2; no clear D. Germline CDR1 reads ENHRY; CDR2 reads SYGVKD. With 0 bases removed from V and 4 bases from J, the gap between germline ends came to 9 bases. This CDR3 has 15 residues.

V is TRBV6-5 and J is TRBJ1-3; TRBD1 matches at 7 bases. J was trimmed by 2 bases and V by 7 bases; bases with no gene match: 11. CDR1 is MNHEY, CDR2 SVGAGI, per germline. This CDR3 contains 16 residues. CDR3 nucleotide sequence: TGTGCCAGCATTTCCCCAAACACAGGGGCTGGAAACACCATATATTTT. Its translation is CASISPNTGAGNTIYF.

This clonotype has ten or more counts. The chain joins TRBV29-1 to TRBJ1-1; D may be TRBD1 (5 bases). Looked up from germline, CDR1 is SQVTM and CDR2 is ANQGSEA. Trimming stripped 2 bases from V and 11 bases from J, with 12 bases between. The CDR3 spans 11 residues. The DNA of the CDR3 is TGCAGCGTTGAATTTCTGTGGGACGCTTTCTTT. Protein: CSVEFLWDAFF.

This clonotype was counted at least ten times. The chain carries TRBV25-1 and TRBJ1-3, with D hard to call. V lost 4 bases and J 0 bases, leaving 10 bases between the germline ends. Germline-derived CDR1 and CDR2 are MGHDK and SYGVNS. This CDR3 is 15 amino acids long. The CDR3 region is CASSATVGSGNTIYF. CDR3 DNA: TGTGCCAGCAGTGCGACCGTCGGCTCTGGAAACACCATATATTTT.

This clonotype was found many times. For the CDR3, the DNA is TGTGCCACCAGCAGAGGTGGGGGGGCCGAGACCCAGTACTTC. Translated, it gives CATSRGGGAETQYF. The chain is built from TRBV15 and TRBJ2-5; a possible D gene is TRBD2 (7 bases). Trimming removed 1 base at V and 5 bases at J, with 11 bases between. The CDR3 is 14 amino acids. Per the germline V gene, CDR1 is LNHNV and CDR2 is YYDKDF (reference sequence).

The chain combines TRBV20-1 with TRBJ1-4; D may be TRBD1 (5 bases). The CDR3 spans 15 residues. CDR1 is DFQATT, CDR2 SNEGSKA, per germline (reference sequence). The ends were cut back, 0 bases at V and 7 bases at J, with 15 bases in the middle. The CDR3 is CSARDPRAGTEKLFF. In DNA, the CDR3 is TGCAGTGCTAGAGACCCGCGTGCTGGGACTGAAAAACTGTTTTTT.

V is TRBV10-3 and J is TRBJ1-6; 7 bases align to TRBD1. Looked up from germline, CDR1 is ENHRY and CDR2 is SYGVKD. This CDR3 comprises 14 residues. After removal of 10 bases from V and 7 bases from J, the junction contained 10 bases not matched to a gene. The DNA of the CDR3 is TGTGCCAGCAGGCCCCCGGGACAGAATTCACCCCTCCACTTT. This codes for CASRPPGQNSPLHF.

This clonotype appeared many times. V usage is TRBV2 and J usage is TRBJ1-6; TRBD1 aligns across 8 bases. Losses at the gene ends were 1 base for V and 5 bases for J; bases not matched to a gene: 7. This CDR3 comprises 17 residues. The germline V gene has CDR1 SNHLY and CDR2 FYNNEI. CDR3 DNA: TGTGCCAGCAGTGAAGAATGGGACAGGTTTCATAATTCACCCCTCCACTTT. Amino acid sequence: CASSEEWDRFHNSPLHF.

This clonotype has only a few counts. The J gene is TRBJ2-5, the V gene TRBV2; the match to TRBD2 covers 10 bases. Germline CDR1 is SNHLY and CDR2 is FYNNEI. The CDR3 runs 18 residues. The V gene end was trimmed by 6 bases and the J gene end by 2 bases; junction bases not matched to a gene: 15. This CDR3 is CASSSGLGLADRQETQYF. CDR3 coding DNA: TGTGCCAGCAGCTCCGGTCTAGGACTAGCGGATAGACAAGAGACCCAGTACTTC.

There are a few counts of this clonotype. The chain recombines TRBV12-3 or TRBV12-4 with TRBJ1-2; D call uncertain. Trimming shortened V by 8 bases and J by 3 bases, and 10 bases separated the two germline ends. The CDR3 spans 12 residues. The CDR3 nucleotides are TGTGCCAGCCGGGGTATCGACTATGGCTACACCTTC. Its translation: CASRGIDYGYTF.

This clonotype was counted between two and nine times. This chain links TRBV9 with TRBJ1-1, with D possibly being TRBD1 (6 bases). The V gene's germline CDR1 is SGDLS and CDR2 YYNGEE. The V end was cut by 0 bases, the J end by 4 bases, with 13 bases between. The CDR3 totals 15 residues. CDR3 sequence (DNA): TGTGCCAGCAGCGTAGACGGGGGCTGGAGCACTGAAGCTTTCTTT. Translation: CASSVDGGWSTEAFF.

Notes on this clonotype: This sequence may be a read error, since a much larger clone differs from it by one base. The V call is TRBV7-2, the J call TRBJ1-4; D is ambiguous. The CDR3 is made up of 13 amino acids. Deletions cut 4 bases from V and 6 bases from J, with 9 bases between. The germline V gene encodes CDR1 SGHTA and CDR2 FQGNSA. The CDR3 spells CASSSGLHEKLFF. In DNA, the CDR3 is TGTGCCAGCAGCTCGGGCCTCCATGAAAAACTGTTTTTT. Together with reference TRBV7-2 and TRBJ1-4, the CDR3 gives the full variable domain: GAGVSQSPSNKVTEKGKDVELRCDPISGHTALYWYRQSLGQGLEFLIYFQGNSAPDKSGLPSDRFSAERTGGSVSTLTIQRTQQEDSAVYLCASSSGLHEKLFFGSGTQLSVL.

The J gene is TRBJ1-4, the V gene TRBV7-9, with 8 nucleotides matching TRBD1. Looked up from germline, CDR1 is SEHNR and CDR2 is FQNEAQ (reference sequence). V was clipped by 4 bases and J by 7 bases; unmatched bases: 17. This CDR3 is built from 18 residues. In DNA form, the CDR3 reads TGTGCCAGCAGCTCGATGAGACGTGACAGGGGATTTAGTGAAAAACTGTTTTTT. Protein: CASSSMRRDRGFSEKLFF.

This clonotype was detected ten times or more. V usage is TRBV12-3 or TRBV12-4 and J usage is TRBJ1-5; possibly TRBD1 for D (6 bases). Trimming stripped 3 bases from V and 7 bases from J, with 10 bases between. The CDR3 has 13 amino acids. The CDR3 region has the DNA TGTGCCAGCAGTTTCGGGAGGGGGCAGCCCCAGCATTTT. It encodes CASSFGRGQPQHF.

The rearrangement joins TRBV7-9 to TRBJ1-5, with TRBD1 identical over 9 bases. Germline V gene data show CDR1 as SEHNR and CDR2 as FQNEAQ (reference sequence). CDR3 size: 13 residues. Trimming took 5 bases from V and 6 from J; bases not matched to a gene: 2. This CDR3 reads CASSMGQGQPQHF. The CDR3 DNA sequence: TGTGCCAGCAGCATGGGACAGGGTCAGCCCCAGCATTTT.

The chain combines TRBV7-2 with TRBJ1-5; D is possibly TRBD1 (5 bases). Germline V gene sequence: CDR1 SGHTA, CDR2 FQGNSA. The CDR3 extends over 18 amino acids. V lost 3 bases and J 0 bases, leaving 18 bases between the germline ends. DNA of the CDR3: TGTGCCAGCAGCTTTTTTGTTACAGGCAGATATAGCAATCAGCCCCAGCATTTT. Translation gives CASSFFVTGRYSNQPQHF. The whole variable domain, remainder taken from reference TRBV7-2 and TRBJ1-5, is GAGVSQSPSNKVTEKGKDVELRCDPISGHTALYWYRQSLGQGLEFLIYFQGNSAPDKSGLPSDRFSAERTGGSVSTLTIQRTQQEDSAVYLCASSFFVTGRYSNQPQHFGDGTRLSIL.